This T cell receptor (beta chain) was identified during a study of cytomegalovirus exposure and HLA in healthy donors (dated by TCRdb to 2016 to 2017). Describing the broader study: In an earlier analysis of roughly 500 of the donors, 250 to 350 Gb of sequence data and 100 million or so unique TCR beta sequences from about 190 million T cells were reported. Rather than using new phenotypic data, the later analysis identified candidate immune exposures from TCR beta sequences and from how often those sequences occurred across donors. Four or five DR-DQ haplotypes were treated as single units for association and clustering because of strong linkage in the cohort. Alongside the repertoire data, information on donor age, sex, ethnicity and CMV serostatus was compiled. In an earlier analysis of 587 of the donors, high-throughput TCR beta sequencing was used to judge whether each TCR beta V gene segment behaved as functional or pseudogenic. Across 300 to 500 genotyped donors of the cohort, an average of about 240,000 unique TCR beta nucleotide sequences per donor were sequenced, and roughly 20% of those sequences were non-productive. In a later analysis, previously published TCR beta repertoires from 666 donors were re-analyzed and high-resolution HLA genotyping was added so that TCR occurrence patterns could be studied. The study aimed to test whether signatures of past pathogen exposure could be identified by cataloging public T cell receptors. In a later genetic analysis, genome-wide SNP genotypes for about three fifths of the roughly 670 donors were used, and that subset was treated as a discovery cohort. A separate validation cohort of over 95 different subjects was used in addition to the 666-subject first cohort. An early release that covered about 640 HLA-typed donors contained about 300 gigabases of sequencing data and 70 million to 100 million unique TCR sequences. Class I and class II HLA loci were covered by the typing at four-digit resolution. The number of typed donors differed by locus: 629-630 for A, B, C, DRB1 and DQB1; 500 to 550 for DQA1; 606 for DPA1; and some 450 for DPB1. The study used immunosequencing to profile the T cell repertoires of 666 subjects and linked those repertoires to cytomegalovirus serostatus. Of the roughly 400 genotyped donors, approximately 83% fell in the genetic ancestry cluster associated with self-reported Caucasian donors. Every discovery cohort repertoire had been produced on one sequencing platform. To predict cytomegalovirus infection status, the study brought together high-throughput TCR immunosequencing, statistical association of individual TCRs with disease status, and machine learning. Beyond this particular receptor, the publication reports: Only TCR beta chains were sequenced in this cohort, and the absence of alpha or paired-chain data limited detectable features. Because HLA typing was missing for some donors at each locus, association tests included only the typed subset. A later analysis associated about 17,000 TCR beta sequences with specific HLA alleles at a false discovery rate of 0.05. The presence/absence analyses assumed that sequencing depth was roughly uniform across donors, and that assumption may not be true. When HLA alleles, especially DR and DQ, strongly co-occurred, TCR associations were difficult to assign to individual alleles. Three of the identified cytomegalovirus-associated TCR beta chains were confirmed in vitro to be specific for cytomegalovirus antigens. For the cohort, immune exposure information was limited to CMV serostatus. A cluster of highly shared sequence variants was judged likely to represent a technical artifact of the sequencing pipeline. Some IMGT-functional V segments, including TRBV6-2 and TRBV6-3, could not be distinguished by the 87-base-pair reads and were therefore excluded. The authors suggested that the approach could potentially be generalized to other disease states and immunological phenotypes. In an earlier analysis of 450 to 750 of the donors, most TCR beta V segments appeared in productive rearrangements about 87% or about 30% of the time, broadly matching IMGT annotations. An association between a missense DCLRE1C variant and V-gene and J-gene trimming of TCR beta chains was found in a later genetic analysis and replicated in an independent cohort. Because counts were too low, roughly 17 rarely observed V segments, including chromosome 9 orphons, were left out of the earlier analysis of a few hundred of the donors. Across donors, most TCR sequences were observed very rarely, whereas some public TCRs were present in many individuals. According to a later analysis, most CMV-associated TCR beta chains appeared to be HLA-restricted, and the HLA associations seemed to be driven largely by CMV exposure. In a later analysis, HLA-associated TCR beta chains showed more clonal expansion and lower generation probabilities than non-associated chains that were equally common. According to a later analysis, parvovirus B19, influenza, CMV and Epstein-Barr virus appeared linked to several top co-occurrence clusters. Linkage disequilibrium might explain the correlated functional status among segregating V segments, but an unknown experimental factor could not be excluded. The classifier was reported to diagnose cytomegalovirus status with high specificity and sensitivity in both the original cohort and the validation cohort. A further reported finding was that TCR beta sequences accurately predicted the HLA-A and HLA-B alleles for most subjects in the first cohort. A total of roughly 160 TCR beta chains were listed by the study as associated with cytomegalovirus. In a later analysis, the rate of TCR association differed among HLA loci, with DRB1 alleles having the most associated TCRs and HLA-C alleles having the fewest. Compared with the approximately 720-donor mean, donors in an Asian-associated ancestry cluster had fewer N-insertions in productive TCRs, according to a later genetic analysis.

This clone occurred a few times. Its recognized antigen is unknown. Base quality data are lacking; no much larger clone is found one base away. The library was prepared using the immunoSEQ multiplex PCR assay. The multiplex PCR relied on a mix of 60 forward primers for TCR Vbeta segments and 13 reverse primers for TCR Jbeta segments. Amplification of the CDR3 region of rearranged TCR beta genes was performed with a multiplex PCR assay on genomic DNA. The amplified TCR beta libraries were sequenced on the Illumina HiSeq System as 87-base-pair reads. Turning to the authors' computational methods: Across the 670 or so repertoires, a later analysis counted around 80 million unique TCR beta chains, 9 million to 14 million of which were shared by at least two donors. Raw reads were error-corrected and collapsed into unique sequences by a nearest-neighbor algorithm in which closely related sequences were merged to remove PCR and sequencing errors. V, D and J gene segments were assigned by aligning CDR3 sequences to IMGT reference sequences. For a sequence to be retained, a match of at least six nucleotides to both a V gene segment and a J gene segment was required. Rearrangements were called productive when the CDR3 lacked stop codons and stayed in frame with V and J; all others were non-productive. CDR3 was defined according to IMGT convention as the region running from the second conserved V-encoded cysteine to the conserved J-encoded phenylalanine. In an earlier analysis of around 640 of the donors, sequences lacking an unambiguous match to a single V gene segment were excluded. An earlier analysis of just under 600 of the donors called V segments functional above 56.7% productive rearrangements and segregating when the between-donor standard deviation exceeded 5%. To diagnose cytomegalovirus status from the catalog of TCR beta chain sequences, a statistical classification framework was built. V and J gene assignment, in a later analysis, came from comparing TCR nucleotide sequences with IMGT/GENE-DB human TR gene sequences. In a later analysis, CDR3 sequences and most-parsimonious VDJ recombination scenarios were assigned using the TCRdist pipeline. In a later analysis, each TCR beta chain was defined by its CDR3 amino acid sequence together with its V-gene family, and reads lacking a unique V-gene family were excluded. In a later analysis, approximately 640 highly shared, low-generation-probability nucleotide sequences were removed to address suspected cross-contamination and a sequencing artifact. In a later analysis, a clonal expansion index was calculated for each public chain from normalized within-repertoire ranks of inferred template counts. In a later analysis, generation probabilities were computed using a VDJ recombination model fitted to out-of-frame rearrangements, and the results were checked against IGoR. In a later analysis, TCR-TCR, TCR-HLA and TCR-CMV co-occurrence was scored with hypergeometric tests, and a repertoire-size bias correction was applied to TCR pairs. In a later analysis, false discovery rates were estimated by permuting HLA or CMV assignments 20 times. In a later analysis, co-occurring TCRs were grouped with DBSCAN, and TCRdist sequence similarity was added when clustering was performed within HLA-allele-positive subsets. Repertoires with fewer than 30,000 or more than 120,000 public chains, plus five repertoires with anomalous nucleotide sharing, were excluded from co-occurrence clustering. Drawn from immuneACCESS, this table holds only the in-frame rearrangements with V and J called that TCRdb kept. Clones are partly lost; checked studies trace under half to an unresolved V gene and leave the rest unexplained. V and J calls and clone size are those listed in that table; D and trimming were worked out from the DNA. The sample table shows approximately 120,000 clones, and roughly 70% are seen once. The ten largest clones take up 8.4% of the sample.

V sheds 4 bases and J sheds 2 bases, leaving 8 bases between their ends. The germline V gene supplies CDR1 SQVTM and CDR2 ANQGSEA. The CDR3 covers 12 residues, taking in both the cysteine and the phenylalanine. Only CDR3 DNA is held: 36 bases, read in frame from base 1. The cohort consisted of more than 650 healthy bone marrow donors. All cohort members were sampled while nominally healthy, although unrecorded immune exposures were likely present. The donor was CMV seronegative and was included in the group of over 300 seronegative cohort members. Every donor gave a peripheral blood sample, and the peripheral blood mononuclear cells from that sample were used for TCR beta sequencing. Genomic DNA was extracted from the blood cell samples with the Qiagen DNeasy Blood Extraction Kit.

The rearrangement joined TRBV29-1 to TRBJ2-5, with TRBD2 tentatively as D gene (5 bases match). This TCR came from a man in his forties in good health and CMV-seronegative. What was sequenced was PBMCs. The sequence in DNA is TGCAGCGTTGCTCGGACTCAAGAGACCCAGTACTTC. Translated, it reads CSVARTQETQYF.